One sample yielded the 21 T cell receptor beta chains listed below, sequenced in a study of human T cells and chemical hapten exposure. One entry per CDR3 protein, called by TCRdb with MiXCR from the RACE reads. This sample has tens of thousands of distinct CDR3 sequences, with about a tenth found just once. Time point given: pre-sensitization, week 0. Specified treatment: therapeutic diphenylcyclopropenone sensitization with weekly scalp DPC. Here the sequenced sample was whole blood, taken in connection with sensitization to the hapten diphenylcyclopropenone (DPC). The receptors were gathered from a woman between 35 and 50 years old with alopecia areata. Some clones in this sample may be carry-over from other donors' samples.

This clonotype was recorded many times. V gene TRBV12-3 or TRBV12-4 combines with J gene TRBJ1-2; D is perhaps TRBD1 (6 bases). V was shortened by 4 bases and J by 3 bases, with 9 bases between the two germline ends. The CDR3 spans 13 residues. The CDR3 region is CASSWTVYYGYTF. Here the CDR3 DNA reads TGTGCCAGCAGTTGGACAGTATACTATGGCTACACCTTC.

CDR3 sequence: CASSLGDPSRDIQYF. In DNA form, the CDR3 reads TGCGCCAGCAGCTTGGGTGACCCTTCTAGGGACATTCAGTACTTC. The chain has TRBV5-1 and TRBJ2-4; no clear D. CDR1 and CDR2 from the germline V gene are SGHRS and YFSETQ. CDR3 size: 15 residues. The germline V and J ends were trimmed by 0 bases and 8 bases, with 15 bases remaining between them. Variable domain in full (rest from reference TRBV5-1 and TRBJ2-4): KAGVTQTPRYLIKTRGQQVTLSCSPISGHRSVSWYQQTPGQGLQFLFEYFSETQRNKGNFPGRFSGRQFSNSRSEMNVSTLELGDSALYLCASSLGDPSRDIQYFGAGTRLSVL.

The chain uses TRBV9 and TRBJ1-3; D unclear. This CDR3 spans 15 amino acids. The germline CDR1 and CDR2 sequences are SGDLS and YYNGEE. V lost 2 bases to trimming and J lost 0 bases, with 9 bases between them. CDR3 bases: TGTGCCAGCAGCGTTAGGGATTCCTCTGGAAACACCATATATTTT. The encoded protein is CASSVRDSSGNTIYF. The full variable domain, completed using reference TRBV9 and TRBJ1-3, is DSGVTQTPKHLITATGQRVTLRCSPRSGDLSVYWYQQSLDQGLQFLIQYYNGEERAKGNILERFSAQQFPDLHSELNLSSLELGDSALYFCASSVRDSSGNTIYFGEGSWLTVV.

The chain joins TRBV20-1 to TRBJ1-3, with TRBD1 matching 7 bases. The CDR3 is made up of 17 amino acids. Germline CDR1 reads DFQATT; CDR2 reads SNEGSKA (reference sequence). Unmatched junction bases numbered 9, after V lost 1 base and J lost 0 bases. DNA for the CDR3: TGCAGTGCTAGAGGTCTACCGGGACAGACCTCTGGAAACACCATATATTTT. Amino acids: CSARGLPGQTSGNTIYF.

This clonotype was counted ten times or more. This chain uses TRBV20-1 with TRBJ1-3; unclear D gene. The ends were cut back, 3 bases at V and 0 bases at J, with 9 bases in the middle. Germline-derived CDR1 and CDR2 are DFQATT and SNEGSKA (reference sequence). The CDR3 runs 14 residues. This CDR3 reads CSASRDNSGNTIYF. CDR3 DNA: TGCAGTGCTAGCCGTGACAACTCTGGAAACACCATATATTTT.

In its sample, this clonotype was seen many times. Written as DNA, the CDR3 is TGTGCCAGCAGTTACTCGGTATCCTGGAGAGGCGCCGGGGAGCTGTTTTTT. Translation: CASSYSVSWRGAGELFF. V and J are TRBV6-5 and TRBJ2-2; D gene uncertain. Trimming pared 0 bases from V and 6 bases from J, leaving 17 bases between. CDR1 is MNHEY, CDR2 SVGAGI, per germline. The CDR3 has 17 residues.

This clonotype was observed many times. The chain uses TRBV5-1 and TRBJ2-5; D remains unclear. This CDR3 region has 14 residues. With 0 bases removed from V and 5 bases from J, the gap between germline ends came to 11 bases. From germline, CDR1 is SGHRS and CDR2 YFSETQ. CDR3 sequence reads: CASSLGSSRETQYF. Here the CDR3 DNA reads TGCGCCAGCAGCTTGGGCAGTAGCCGGGAGACCCAGTACTTC.

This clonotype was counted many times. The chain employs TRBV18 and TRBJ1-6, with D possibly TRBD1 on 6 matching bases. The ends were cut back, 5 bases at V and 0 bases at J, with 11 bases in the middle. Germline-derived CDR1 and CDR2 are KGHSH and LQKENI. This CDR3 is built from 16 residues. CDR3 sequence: CASSSGQSSYNSPLHF. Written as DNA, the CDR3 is TGTGCCAGCTCATCCGGACAGAGCTCCTATAATTCACCCCTCCACTTT.

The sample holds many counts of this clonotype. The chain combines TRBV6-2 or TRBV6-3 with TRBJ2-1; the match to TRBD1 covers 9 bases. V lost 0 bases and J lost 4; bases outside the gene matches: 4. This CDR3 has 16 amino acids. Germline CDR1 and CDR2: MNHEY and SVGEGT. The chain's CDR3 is CASSYSETGGYNEQFF. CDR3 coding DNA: TGTGCCAGCAGTTACTCTGAGACAGGGGGGTACAATGAGCAGTTCTTC.

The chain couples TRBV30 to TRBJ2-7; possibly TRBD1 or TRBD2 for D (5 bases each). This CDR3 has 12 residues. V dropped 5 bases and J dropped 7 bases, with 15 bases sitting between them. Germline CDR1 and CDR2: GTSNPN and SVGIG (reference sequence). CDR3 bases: TGTGCCTGGGAGGGGCACCTGGGGGAGCAGTACTTC. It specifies CAWEGHLGEQYF.

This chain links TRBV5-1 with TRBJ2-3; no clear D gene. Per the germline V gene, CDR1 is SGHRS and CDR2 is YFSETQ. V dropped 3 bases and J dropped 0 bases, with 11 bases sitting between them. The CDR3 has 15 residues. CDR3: CASSSSAPSTDTQYF. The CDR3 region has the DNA TGCGCCAGCAGCTCCTCCGCCCCTAGCACAGATACGCAGTATTTT.

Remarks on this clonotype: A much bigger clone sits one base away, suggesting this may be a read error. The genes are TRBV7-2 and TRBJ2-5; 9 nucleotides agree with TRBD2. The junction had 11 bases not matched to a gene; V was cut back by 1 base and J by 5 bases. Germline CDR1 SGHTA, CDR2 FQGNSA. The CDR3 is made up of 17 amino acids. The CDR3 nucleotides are TGTGCCAGCAGCTTAGGAGTAGGACTAGCGAGCCATGAGACCCAGTACTTC. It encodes CASSLGVGLASHETQYF.

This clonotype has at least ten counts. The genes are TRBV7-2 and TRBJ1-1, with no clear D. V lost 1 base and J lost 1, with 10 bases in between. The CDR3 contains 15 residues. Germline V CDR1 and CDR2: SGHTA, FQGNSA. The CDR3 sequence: CASSLDFRQNTEAFF. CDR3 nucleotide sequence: TGTGCCAGCAGCTTAGATTTCCGGCAGAACACTGAAGCTTTCTTT.

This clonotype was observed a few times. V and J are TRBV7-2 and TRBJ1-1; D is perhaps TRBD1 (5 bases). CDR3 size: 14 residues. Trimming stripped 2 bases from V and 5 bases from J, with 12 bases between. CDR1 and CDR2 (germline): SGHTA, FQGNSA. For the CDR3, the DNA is TGTGCCAGCAGCTTATACGGGGGAAATACTGAAGCTTTCTTT. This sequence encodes CASSLYGGNTEAFF.

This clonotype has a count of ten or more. CDR3 residues: CSASDRSENQPQHF. DNA of the CDR3: TGCAGTGCTAGTGATCGGTCGGAGAATCAGCCCCAGCATTTT. This sequence joins TRBV20-1 and TRBJ1-5; D remains unclear. Germline V CDR1 and CDR2: DFQATT, SNEGSKA (reference sequence). This CDR3 comprises 14 residues. The V gene lost 3 bases and the J gene lost 4 bases, with 13 bases spanning the gap.

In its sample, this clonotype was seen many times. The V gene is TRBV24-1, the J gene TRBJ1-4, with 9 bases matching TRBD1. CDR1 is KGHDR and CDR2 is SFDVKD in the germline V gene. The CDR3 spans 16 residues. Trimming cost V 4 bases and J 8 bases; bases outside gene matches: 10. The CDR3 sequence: CATSETFGGQGEKLFF. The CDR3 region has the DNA TGTGCCACCAGTGAAACTTTTGGAGGACAGGGGGAAAAACTGTTTTTT.

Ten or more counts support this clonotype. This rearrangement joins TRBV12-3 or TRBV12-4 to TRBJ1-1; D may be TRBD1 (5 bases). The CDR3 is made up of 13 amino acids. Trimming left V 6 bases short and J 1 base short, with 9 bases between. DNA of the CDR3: TGTGCCAGCAGCCAAGGGGCGAACACTGAAGCTTTCTTT. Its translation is CASSQGANTEAFF.

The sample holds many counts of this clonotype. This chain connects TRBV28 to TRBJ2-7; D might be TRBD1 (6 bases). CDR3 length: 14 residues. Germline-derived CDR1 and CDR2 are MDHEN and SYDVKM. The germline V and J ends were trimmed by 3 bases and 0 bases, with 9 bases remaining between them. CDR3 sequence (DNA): TGTGCCAGCAGTTTCCGAGGGGGCTCCTACGAGCAGTACTTC. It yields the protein CASSFRGGSYEQYF.

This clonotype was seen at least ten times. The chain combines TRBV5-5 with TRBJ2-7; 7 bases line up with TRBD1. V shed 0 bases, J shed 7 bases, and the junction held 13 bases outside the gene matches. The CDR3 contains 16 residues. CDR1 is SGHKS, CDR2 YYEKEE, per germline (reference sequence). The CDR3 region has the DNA TGTGCCAGCAGCTTGGCCTCGTCCGGGACAGAAAAAGAGCAGTACTTC. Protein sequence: CASSLASSGTEKEQYF. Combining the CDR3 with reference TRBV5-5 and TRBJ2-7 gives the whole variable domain DAGVTQSPTHLIKTRGQQVTLRCSPISGHKSVSWYQQVLGQGPQFIFQYYEKEERGRGNFPDRFSARQFPNYSSELNVNALLLGDSALYLCASSLASSGTEKEQYFGPGTRLTVT.

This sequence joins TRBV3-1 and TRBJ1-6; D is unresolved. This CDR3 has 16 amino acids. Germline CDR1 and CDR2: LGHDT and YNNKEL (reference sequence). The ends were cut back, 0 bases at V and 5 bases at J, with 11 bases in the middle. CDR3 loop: CASSQDGSGNNSPLHF. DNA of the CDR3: TGTGCCAGCAGCCAAGATGGGTCAGGCAATAATTCACCCCTCCACTTT.

The CDR3 protein is CASSPGGQMETQYF. For the CDR3, the DNA is TGTGCCAGCAGCCCAGGCGGCCAGATGGAGACCCAGTACTTC. This chain joins TRBV11-3 and TRBJ2-5; D not resolved. The germline V and J ends were trimmed by 5 bases and 5 bases, with 15 bases remaining between them. CDR1 SGHNT and CDR2 YENEEA come from the germline V gene. The CDR3 is 14 residues long.